Listed below are T cell receptor delta chains from one sample, sequenced in a study of Vδ1+ human thymocytes. TCRdb re-processed the multiplex PCR reads using CATT. The data hold 54,000 or so delta-chain clones, with about 15% observed a single time. The sequenced sample consisted of Vdelta1+ gamma-delta thymocytes from the thymus. The receptors were gathered from a boy under two years old who had congenital heart surgery. The CDR3 runs from the conserved cysteine through the conserved F or W. D genes are given only for firm matches. The size of a clone is reported for some rows only, either as once, few or many, or as a class for expanded clones.

TRDV1,TRDJ1,TRDD3,few,CALGEGWPHLGDTPDKLIF,TGTGCTCTTGGGGAAGGTTGGCCCCATCTGGGGGATACACCCGATAAACTCATCTTT
TRDV1,TRDJ1,TRDD3,NA,CALGAPGGWLYTDKLIF,TGTGCTCTTGGGGCACCTGGGGGATGGTTGTACACCGATAAACTCATCTTT
TRDV2,TRDJ1,TRDD3,many,CACEGCTGGHAYTDKLIF,TGTGCCTGTGAGGGATGTACTGGGGGACACGCGTACACCGATAAACTCATCTTT
TRDV1,TRDJ1,NA,NA,CALGELDCGELPIRPYTDKLIF,TGTGCTCTTGGGGAACTAGATTGCGGAGAACTACCGATACGGCCGTACACCGATAAACTCATCTTT
TRDV1,TRDJ1,TRDD3,NA,CALGELRVLGDRPSYTDKLIF,TGTGCTCTTGGGGAACTCCGGGTACTGGGGGACCGTCCATCGTACACCGATAAACTCATCTTT
TRDV1,TRDJ1,TRDD3,few,CALGERELTRGILAYTDKLIF,TGTGCTCTTGGGGAACGGGAACTTACCAGGGGGATTCTGGCGTACACCGATAAACTCATCTTT
TRDV1,TRDJ1,TRDD3,NA,CALGVNFHPWGRDTGKLIF,TGTGCTCTTGGGGTAAACTTCCACCCCTGGGGGAGGGATACCGGTAAACTCATCTTT
TRDV1,TRDJ1,NA,few,CALGEPPRGLGLTDKLIF,TGTGCTCTTGGGGAACCCCCTCGAGGTTTAGGGCTCACCGATAAACTCATCTTT
TRDV1,TRDJ1,TRDD2,few,CALGELKSFLEGPPPYHPYTDKLIF,TGTGCTCTTGGGGAACTGAAGAGCTTCCTAGAAGGCCCTCCCCCCTATCACCCTTACACCGATAAACTCATCTTT
TRDV1,TRDJ1,NA,NA,CALGEGSPRRAGTGLIF,TGTGCTCTTGGGGAAGGTTCCCCCAGACGTGCGGGGACTGGACTCATCTTT
TRDV1,TRDJ1,NA,few,CALGTHPPKPTDGDYTDKLIF,TGTGCTCTTGGGACCCATCCCCCCAAACCTACTGACGGGGATTACACCGATAAACTCATCTTT
TRDV1,TRDJ1,TRDD3,NA,CALGEGSLPALLGIWRGKLIF,TGTGCTCTTGGGGAGGGTTCGCTACCCGCCCTACTGGGGATTTGGCGGGGTAAACTCATCTTT
TRDV1,TRDJ1,TRDD3,NA,CALGELGGITDKLIF,TGTGCTCTTGGGGAACTAGGGGGGATCACCGATAAACTCATCTTT